This T cell receptor (beta chain) came from a study of vaccination and CD4 T cells after COVID-19. About the research overall: There were six male and four female convalescents, and two of them were Hispanic. Post-COVID sampling occurred a median approximately 99 days after diagnosis (range 35 to 161).

The germline gives CDR1 SGHTA, CDR2 FQGNSA. The CDR3 sequence is 15 residues long. V shed 1 base and J shed 7 bases, with 11 bases lying between them. TCRdb reanalysed the PCR reads using MiXCR and keeps one entry per CDR3 protein. In the table there are tens of thousands of distinct CDR3 sequences, roughly 50% of which are singletons. This clonotype was found a few times. No antigen is known for it. Time point specified: late sampling 161 to 241 days after vaccination in a few convalescent patients. Study observations and caveats: Looking at convalescent patients, a median approximately 83% of reactive clones were present only post-vaccination. When vaccine-specific clones from convalescent patients were examined, 304 of 307 were spike mono-reactive.

Sample: CD4+ T cells from blood, taken about 7 months after SARS-CoV-2 vaccination. This sequence originates from a human donor who had recovered from COVID-19. The chain links TRBV7-2 to TRBJ1-6; D not resolved. The CDR3 nucleotides are TGTGCCAGCAGCTTAGGCGGTACCTTAAATTCACCCCTCCACTTT. It is translated as CASSLGGTLNSPLHF. The variable domain in full, with the rest retrieved from reference TRBV7-2 and TRBJ1-6, is GAGVSQSPSNKVTEKGKDVELRCDPISGHTALYWYRQSLGQGLEFLIYFQGNSAPDKSGLPSDRFSAERTGGSVSTLTIQRTQQEDSAVYLCASSLGGTLNSPLHFGNGTRLTVT.